A single sample gave rise to the 26 T cell receptor beta chains below, sequenced in a study of response to subunit inactivated influenza vaccine. TCRdb reprocessed the RT-PCR reads with MiXCR, giving one entry per CDR3 protein. Of hundreds of thousands of distinct CDR3 sequences listed, 10% to 15% are singletons. Sequenced material: PBMCs from blood, taken on the day of vaccination. The origin of the receptors is a man aged 45-60 years who received an inactivated influenza vaccine.

This clonotype was counted a few times. The chain couples TRBV6-5 to TRBJ1-4; D may be TRBD1 (5 bases). With 2 bases removed from V and 4 bases from J, the gap between germline ends came to 11 bases. The CDR3 contains 15 residues. The germline V gene has CDR1 MNHEY and CDR2 SVGAGI. The CDR3 sequence is CASSYTAGFNEKLFF. In DNA, the CDR3 is TGTGCCAGCAGTTACACAGCAGGGTTTAATGAAAAACTGTTTTTT.

In this sample, this clonotype turned up many times. The chain employs TRBV12-3 or TRBV12-4 and TRBJ1-1; tentatively, D is TRBD1 (5 bases). V gave up 4 bases and J gave up 7 bases, with 10 bases separating them. This CDR3 is built from 12 residues. The CDR3 nucleotides read TGTGCCAGCAGTTCCGCCGGGGGTGAAGCTTTCTTT. This encodes CASSSAGGEAFF.

V gene TRBV15 combines with J gene TRBJ2-2; D call uncertain. CDR3 length: 15 amino acids. CDR1 LNHNV and CDR2 YYDKDF come from the germline V gene (reference sequence). V was pared by 2 bases and J by 6 bases, with 13 bases between. This CDR3 reads CATSRHSLESGELFF. The CDR3 nucleotides read TGTGCCACCAGCAGACATAGCCTAGAGTCCGGGGAGCTGTTTTTT.

In this sample, this clonotype turned up a few times. The chain uses TRBV5-1 and TRBJ1-5; D unclear. The CDR3 totals 15 residues. The germline V gene has CDR1 SGHRS and CDR2 YFSETQ. The V and J ends lost 0 bases and 2 bases respectively, with 9 bases between them. In DNA, the CDR3 is TGCGCCAGCAGCTTGGAAGGGAGGCGCAATCAGCCCCAGCATTTT. Its protein product is CASSLEGRRNQPQHF.

This clonotype occurred many times. The rearrangement links TRBV20-1 to TRBJ2-3; 10 bases are shared with TRBD2. The junction had 2 bases not matched to a gene; V was cut back by 2 bases and J by 0 bases. The length of the CDR3 is 15 residues. Germline-derived CDR1 and CDR2 are DFQATT and SNEGSKA (reference sequence). CDR3 in DNA: TGCAGTGCTAGAATGACTAGCGGGAGCACAGATACGCAGTATTTT. The encoded protein is CSARMTSGSTDTQYF.

There are a few counts of this clonotype. This chain joins TRBV12-3 or TRBV12-4 and TRBJ1-1; 7 bases are shared with TRBD1. The CDR3 runs 14 residues. V shed 5 bases and J 3 bases; nucleotides not matched to a gene: 6. The CDR3 DNA reads as TGTGCCAGCAGTATTGGGACAGTTTACACTGAAGCTTTCTTT. It specifies CASSIGTVYTEAFF.

This clonotype was counted only a few times. The chain employs TRBV7-9 and TRBJ2-1; tentatively, D is TRBD2 (6 bases). In germline, CDR1 is SEHNR, CDR2 FQNEAQ (reference sequence). V shed 0 bases and J shed 3 bases, with 9 bases lying between them. This CDR3 spans 15 amino acids. The chain's CDR3 is CASSLARLGYNEQFF. CDR3 coding DNA: TGTGCCAGCAGCTTAGCGCGACTAGGCTACAATGAGCAGTTCTTC.

The chain is built from TRBV30 and TRBJ2-7; 9 bases align to TRBD1. V dropped 0 bases and J dropped 2; count of bases not matched to a gene: 5. This CDR3 contains 15 residues. Germline assignment: CDR1 GTSNPN and CDR2 SVGIG (reference sequence). For the CDR3, the DNA is TGTGCCTGGAGTGTAATATGGACAGGGGCCTACGAGCAGTACTTC. This encodes CAWSVIWTGAYEQYF.

The chain employs TRBV9 and TRBJ2-3; D unresolved. V was trimmed by 4 bases and J by 7 bases, leaving 22 bases between them. The germline V gene has CDR1 SGDLS and CDR2 YYNGEE. This CDR3 region has 16 residues. The CDR3 DNA reads as TGTGCCAGCAGCCCGGCCACGAGGACGGACGTTAATACGCAGTATTTT. This codes for CASSPATRTDVNTQYF.

This clonotype was observed a handful of times. The V call is TRBV30, the J call TRBJ2-2, with 11 bases that match TRBD1. Per the germline V gene, CDR1 is GTSNPN and CDR2 is SVGIG (reference sequence). Trimming took 2 bases from V and 5 from J; bases not matched to a gene: 7. The CDR3 is 16 residues long. CDR3 DNA sequence: TGTGCCTGGAGTCCAGGACAGGGGGCGGTTACCGGGGAGCTGTTTTTT. This encodes CAWSPGQGAVTGELFF.

In this sample, this clonotype turned up many times. The V call is TRBV3-1, the J call TRBJ2-7; the D is unclear. Germline assignment: CDR1 LGHDT and CDR2 YNNKEL (reference sequence). V lost 1 base and J lost 5, with 3 bases in between. The CDR3 loop spans 11 amino acids. The CDR3 here is CASSQGHEQYF. In nucleotides, the CDR3 is TGTGCCAGCAGCCAAGGTCACGAGCAGTACTTC.

This clonotype has just a few counts. The CDR3 reads CASSLQVTNTGELFF. The CDR3 bases are TGTGCCAGCAGTCTACAGGTCACGAACACCGGGGAGCTGTTTTTT. The rearrangement links TRBV12-3 or TRBV12-4 to TRBJ2-2, with D possibly matching TRBD1 (5 bases). CDR3 size: 15 residues. Trimming took 5 bases from V and 0 from J, leaving 10 bases between them.

There are a few counts of this clonotype. This chain joins TRBV12-3 or TRBV12-4 and TRBJ2-2; D remains ambiguous. The CDR3 is 11 amino acids. With 7 bases removed from V and 5 bases from J, the gap between germline ends came to 5 bases. The CDR3 region is CASIETGELFF. In DNA form, the CDR3 reads TGTGCCAGCATCGAAACCGGGGAGCTGTTTTTT.

The chain carries TRBV7-9 and TRBJ2-5; 9 bases are shared with TRBD1. Unmatched junction bases numbered 8, after V lost 7 bases and J lost 5 bases. The CDR3 spans 14 residues. The germline V gene has CDR1 SEHNR and CDR2 FQNEAQ (reference sequence). CDR3 DNA sequence: TGTGCCAGCAACCAGGGACAGGGAGGGGAGACCCAGTACTTC. Amino acids: CASNQGQGGETQYF. Full variable domain (outside the CDR3, taken from reference TRBV7-9 and TRBJ2-5): DTGVSQNPRHKITKRGQNVTFRCDPISEHNRLYWYRQTLGQGPEFLTYFQNEAQLEKSRLLSDRFSAERPKGSFSTLEIQRTEQGDSAMYLCASNQGQGGETQYFGPGTRLLVL.

This chain uses TRBV12-3 or TRBV12-4 with TRBJ2-5, with D unclear. Trimming took 3 bases from V and 3 from J, leaving 11 bases between them. The CDR3 covers 14 residues. The CDR3 nucleotides are TGTGCCAGCAGTTTTGCCCCAAAGGAAGAGACCCAGTACTTC. Its protein is CASSFAPKEETQYF.

The rearrangement uses TRBV12-3 or TRBV12-4 and TRBJ2-5, with 11 bases identical to TRBD2. Losses at the gene ends were 6 bases for V and 2 bases for J; bases not matched to a gene: 5. This CDR3 is built from 15 residues. CDR3 region: CASRAGTSGQETQYF. The DNA of the CDR3 is TGTGCCAGCAGGGCCGGGACTAGCGGACAAGAGACCCAGTACTTC.

This clonotype was observed a handful of times. This rearrangement joins TRBV12-3 or TRBV12-4 to TRBJ2-7, with D possibly matching TRBD2 (6 bases). The germline V and J ends were trimmed by 2 bases and 4 bases, with 18 bases remaining between them. The CDR3 is 16 amino acids. For the CDR3, the DNA is TGTGCCAGCAGTTTACCCCGGAGGAGAGGGAGGTACGAGCAGTACTTC. Its protein product is CASSLPRRRGRYEQYF.

This clonotype was detected a few times. The gene calls are TRBV2 and TRBJ2-3, with TRBD2 matching over 8 bases. Germline CDR1 reads SNHLY; CDR2 reads FYNNEI. V dropped 4 bases and J dropped 4; count of bases not matched to a gene: 10. This CDR3 is built from 16 residues. The CDR3 DNA reads as TGTGCCAGCAGTGTGTCGGGACTAGGGTTACCAGATACGCAGTATTTT. This gives the protein CASSVSGLGLPDTQYF.

This chain joins TRBV7-8 and TRBJ2-1; TRBD1 is a possible D gene (5 bases). V lost 0 bases to trimming and J lost 7 bases, with 16 bases between them. CDR1 is SGHVS, CDR2 FQNEAQ, per germline. This CDR3 has 16 amino acids. The CDR3 region is CASSLALKGPRNEQFF. In DNA form, the CDR3 reads TGTGCCAGCAGCTTAGCCCTAAAGGGGCCCCGGAATGAGCAGTTCTTC. The variable domain in full, completed from reference TRBV7-8 and TRBJ2-1, reads GAGVSQSPRYKVAKRGQDVALRCDPISGHVSLFWYQQALGQGPEFLTYFQNEAQLDKSGLPSDRFFAERPEGSVSTLKIQRTQQEDSAVYLCASSLALKGPRNEQFFGPGTRLTVL.

This chain links TRBV6-5 with TRBJ2-1; TRBD1 matches at 7 bases. The CDR3 totals 14 residues. Trimming at V came to 2 bases and at J to 6 bases, leaving 4 bases not matched to a gene. The germline CDR1 and CDR2 sequences are MNHEY and SVGAGI. CDR3 sequence: CASSYVRGINEQFF. CDR3 sequence (DNA): TGTGCCAGCAGTTACGTCAGGGGGATCAATGAGCAGTTCTTC.

This clonotype appeared a few times. This chain joins TRBV25-1 and TRBJ2-1; D gene uncertain. The CDR3 runs 16 residues. CDR1 is MGHDK and CDR2 is SYGVNS in the germline V gene. Trimming cost V 5 bases and J 1 base, with 15 bases left between them. CDR3 sequence: CASSRSGVGSYNEQFF. CDR3 sequence (DNA): TGTGCCAGCAGTCGAAGTGGGGTTGGGTCCTACAATGAGCAGTTCTTC.

V is TRBV28 and J is TRBJ2-3; D unclear. Germline V gene sequence: CDR1 MDHEN, CDR2 SYDVKM. V lost 2 bases and J 1 base, leaving 10 bases between the germline ends. This CDR3 has 15 residues. CDR3 coding DNA: TGTGCCAGCAGTTTAGGGGTTTGGGGCACAGATACGCAGTATTTT. Protein sequence: CASSLGVWGTDTQYF.

This clonotype was seen more than once but under ten times. V gene TRBV28 combines with J gene TRBJ2-7; D possibly matches TRBD1 or TRBD2 (5 bases each). The CDR3 totals 15 residues. The V end was cut by 4 bases, the J end by 3 bases, with 16 bases between. The germline gives CDR1 MDHEN, CDR2 SYDVKM. In nucleotides, the CDR3 is TGTGCCAGCAGTTCCGGGACCCCACCAATCTACGAGCAGTACTTC. Protein: CASSSGTPPIYEQYF.

This clonotype was counted a few times. The J gene is TRBJ1-1, the V gene TRBV20-1; perhaps TRBD1 as D (5 bases). The CDR3 loop spans 13 amino acids. V shed 6 bases and J shed 4 bases, with 15 bases lying between them. CDR1 is DFQATT, CDR2 SNEGSKA, per germline (reference sequence). As DNA, the CDR3 is TGCAGTGCCATCCCCCAGGGAATCACTGAAGCTTTCTTT. Translated: CSAIPQGITEAFF.

The chain combines TRBV27 with TRBJ2-1, with D uncertain. Germline loops: CDR1 MNHEY, CDR2 SMNVEV (reference sequence). Trimming pared 6 bases from V and 5 bases from J, leaving 17 bases between. The CDR3 sequence is 15 residues long. In DNA form, the CDR3 reads TGTGCCAGCAGCCCCATTTTCCCCGGAGACAATGAGCAGTTCTTC. It is translated as CASSPIFPGDNEQFF.

The gene calls are TRBV4-3 and TRBJ1-2, with D tentatively TRBD1 (5 bases). Trimming pared 0 bases from V and 4 bases from J, leaving 12 bases between. CDR3 size: 15 residues. Germline CDR1 LGHNA, CDR2 YSLEER. The CDR3 region is CASSQDGQGIYGYTF. In DNA, the CDR3 is TGCGCCAGCAGCCAAGATGGTCAGGGAATCTATGGCTACACCTTC.